This T cell receptor (beta chain) emerged from a study of technical replicates of blood from a handful of donors (dated by TCRdb to 2015 to 2018). The protocol used for the library was the immunoSEQ multiplex PCR assay. TCRdb re-hosts the immuneACCESS table, in-frame sequences only. Its copies lack some clones; in the studies checked, an unresolved V gene accounts for under half of them, and the cause for the rest is not known. In this sample the table shows 75,000 or so clones, approximately 95% of which occur a single time. The ten largest make up roughly 0.26% of the sample. CDR1 and CDR2 are read off the germline V gene as MNHNS and SASEGT. Spanning cysteine to phenylalanine, the CDR3 consists of 14 amino acids. CDR3 DNA is the only sequence kept; it has 42 bases, read in frame from the first base. The junction carries 11 bases between V and J, which are trimmed by 4 bases and 1 base respectively.

Turning to this clone: What this receptor recognizes is not known. It has no much larger one-base neighbor in the sample; base qualities were not kept.

The sample consisted of T cells isolated from PBMCs. The chain was built from TRBV6-1 and TRBJ2-7; TRBD2 could be the D gene, as 5 bases match. This clonotype was sampled from a human donor in good health. The CDR3 has the sequence CASSVTSGSYEQYF. At the DNA level, the sequence is TGTGCCAGCAGTGTGACATCGGGGTCCTACGAGCAGTACTTC.